This TCR beta chain was sequenced during a study of human T cells and chemical hapten exposure. Specified time point: patch test 1, 2 weeks after DPC sensitization. Described treatment: therapeutic diphenylcyclopropenone sensitization with weekly scalp DPC. Germline V CDR1 and CDR2: SGHAT, FQNNGV. Germline trimming cut 1 base from V and 7 bases from J; bases unmatched to any gene: 5. The CDR3 covers 15 residues. It was the library that attached unique molecular identifiers to individual cDNA molecules. TCRdb ran MiXCR on the RACE reads and lists one entry per CDR3 protein. The data show fewer than 400,000 distinct CDR3 sequences, approximately 6.3% seen once.

The V gene is TRBV11-2, the J gene TRBJ2-1; 9 bases align to TRBD1. The TCR was taken from a woman in her late teens or twenties with alopecia areata. Some clones in this sample may be carry-over from other donors' samples. Sequencing used whole blood, obtained in connection with sensitization to the hapten diphenylcyclopropenone (DPC). CDR3 region: CASSLGNRGPNEQFF. DNA for the CDR3: TGTGCCAGCAGCTTAGGAAACAGGGGGCCGAATGAGCAGTTCTTC.